This T cell receptor beta chain was profiled in a study of cytomegalovirus exposure and HLA in healthy donors. Overall study: The study placed 80% to 85% of its approximately 400 genotyped donors in the Caucasian-associated ancestry cluster.

Germline assignment: CDR1 GTSNPN and CDR2 SVGIG (reference sequence). This CDR3 is 15 amino acids long. Study outcomes and limitations: An Asian-associated ancestry cluster reportedly showed fewer N-insertions than the roughly 670-donor mean in a later analysis. The study designated 160 or so TCR beta chains cytomegalovirus-associated. Prior analysis indicated that the majority of TCR beta V segments exhibited productivity approximately 90% or approximately 30% of the time.

The PCR had 60 Vbeta and 13 Jbeta primers. Sequencing used immunoSEQ multiplex PCR; TCRdb keeps in-frame clones, though not all of them. The table has over 100,000 clones, about four fifths seen once. To note about this clone: Its cognate antigen is unknown.

The source of this sequence is a young man in good health and CMV-seropositive. V is TRBV30 and J is TRBJ2-5; D ambiguous. Near its end, the DNA agrees better with TRBJ2-7, so the J call may be wrong. The specimen was PBMCs. CDR3 region: CAWRVTGGPSYEQYF. The CDR3 DNA is TGTGCCTGGAGAGTTACTGGCGGTCCCTCCTACGAGCAGTACTTC.